One and the same sample provided the 15 T cell receptor beta chains below, sequenced in a study of blood T cell repertoires in COVID-19. Here immunoSEQ multiplex PCR was the method, and the copy in TCRdb shows in-frame clones only, minus some. The data show about 180,000 clones, with 70% to 80% seen just once and 7.5% to 8.5% held by the top ten. Sequencing was performed on peripheral blood. These receptor sequences come from an older woman with COVID-19, enrolled during active disease.

This chain links TRBV7-8 with TRBJ1-5; 7 nucleotides align to TRBD1. Losses at the gene ends were 2 bases for V and 2 bases for J; bases not matched to a gene: 3. CDR1 is SGHVS, CDR2 FQNEAQ, per germline. This CDR3 region has 15 residues. CDR3 in amino acids: CASSLHRGGNQPQHF. The CDR3 DNA sequence: TGTGCCAGCAGCTTACACAGGGGCGGCAATCAGCCCCAGCATTTT.

The rearrangement links TRBV2 to TRBJ1-5, with D maybe TRBD1 (5 bases). Trimming cost V 6 bases and J 4 bases, with 19 bases left between them. This CDR3 has 16 amino acids. Germline assignment: CDR1 SNHLY and CDR2 FYNNEI. This CDR3 reads CASREGRLNANQPQHF. Written as DNA, the CDR3 is TGTGCCAGCAGGGAGGGACGGCTTAATGCAAATCAGCCCCAGCATTTT.

J is TRBJ2-2 and V is TRBV11-2, with 7 bases fitting TRBD2. The CDR3 loop spans 15 amino acids. CDR1 and CDR2 (germline): SGHAT, FQNNGV. The trim removed 5 bases at V and 0 bases at J, leaving 3 bases unmatched. CDR3 loop: CASSPLAANTGELFF. CDR3 coding DNA: TGTGCCAGCAGCCCCCTAGCGGCGAACACCGGGGAGCTGTTTTTT.

This rearrangement joins TRBV5-1 to TRBJ2-6, with TRBD1 matching 9 bases. The CDR3 is made up of 17 amino acids. Per germline, CDR1 SGHRS and CDR2 YFSETQ. The junction had 5 bases not matched to a gene; V was cut back by 4 bases and J by 0 bases. CDR3 in DNA: TGCGCCAGCAGCGCCCGGGACAGGGACTCTGGGGCCAACGTCCTGACTTTC. It codes for CASSARDRDSGANVLTF. The variable domain in full, with the rest retrieved from reference TRBV5-1 and TRBJ2-6, is KAGVTQTPRYLIKTRGQQVTLSCSPISGHRSVSWYQQTPGQGLQFLFEYFSETQRNKGNFPGRFSGRQFSNSRSEMNVSTLELGDSALYLCASSARDRDSGANVLTFGAGSRLTVL.

The genes are TRBV24-1 and TRBJ2-2, with TRBD2 as a possible D gene (6 bases). Deletions cut 4 bases from V and 4 bases from J, with 12 bases between. CDR1 and CDR2 (germline): KGHDR, SFDVKD. The CDR3 is made up of 15 amino acids. This CDR3 is CATSDFSGATGELFF. CDR3 in DNA: TGTGCCACCAGTGACTTTAGCGGAGCCACCGGGGAGCTGTTTTTT.

The chain is built from TRBV3-1 (or the pseudogene TRBV3-2) and TRBJ1-3; D not certain. CDR3 length: 17 residues. With 0 bases removed from V and 0 bases from J, the gap between germline ends came to 12 bases. The germline V gene encodes CDR1 LGHDT and CDR2 YNNKEL (reference sequence). This CDR3 is CASSQDAVRTSGNTIYF. The CDR3 DNA is TGTGCCAGCAGCCAAGATGCGGTCAGAACCTCTGGAAACACCATATATTTT.

The gene calls are TRBV7-2 and TRBJ2-3, with D possibly matching TRBD2 (7 bases). Germline V gene data show CDR1 as SGHTA and CDR2 as FQGNSA. V dropped 5 bases and J dropped 0 bases, with 15 bases sitting between them. The CDR3 is made up of 16 amino acids. CDR3 nucleotide sequence: TGTGCCAGCAGCGCCACGGGGGGCTATAGCACAGATACGCAGTATTTT. This codes for CASSATGGYSTDTQYF.

This clone was counted a few times. V is TRBV6-1 and J is TRBJ1-1, with TRBD1 matching 8 bases. Germline trimming cut 1 base from V and 5 bases from J; bases unmatched to any gene: 9. CDR3 length: 16 residues. Germline-derived CDR1 and CDR2 are MNHNS and SASEGT. The CDR3 bases are TGTGCCAGCAGTGAAGGACTGGACAGGGTTCGAACTGAAGCTTTCTTT. It encodes CASSEGLDRVRTEAFF.

The chain is built from TRBV21-1 and TRBJ2-5; the DNA was not compared with TRBD2, the D call given in the table. TRBV21-1 is flagged as a pseudogene. This CDR3 has 17 amino acids. CDR3 sequence reads: CASSKSSASGKQETQYF. Here the CDR3 DNA reads TGTGCCAGCAGCAAATCGTCGGCTAGCGGGAAACAAGAGACCCAGTACTTC.

CDR3 DNA: TGTGCCAGCAGCTTGACCGGGACAGGGGAGGACCAGCCCCAGCATTTT. Its translation: CASSLTGTGEDQPQHF. The chain joins TRBV5-6 to TRBJ1-5; 10 nucleotides match TRBD1. This CDR3 contains 16 residues. The V and J ends lost 1 base and 7 bases, in that order; junction bases with no gene match: 8. CDR1 and CDR2 from the germline V gene are SGHDT and YYEEEE.

This rearrangement joins TRBV13 to TRBJ2-5; TRBD2 matches at 7 bases. V lost 0 bases, J lost 4 bases, and 8 bases stayed unmatched. CDR3 size: 16 residues. Germline lookup yields CDR1 PRHDT and CDR2 FYEKMQ (reference sequence). CDR3 DNA: TGTGCCAGCAGCTTAGGCCTACCAAGGACTAGAGAGACCCAGTACTTC. Encoded protein: CASSLGLPRTRETQYF.

This clone showed up just a few times. The chain combines TRBV29-1 with TRBJ1-2; possibly TRBD1 for D (5 bases). This CDR3 spans 11 amino acids. Germline values: CDR1 SQVTM, CDR2 ANQGSEA. Trimming stripped 6 bases from V and 7 bases from J, with 12 bases between. CDR3: CSVGGTGGYTF. The DNA for the CDR3 is TGCAGCGTGGGGGGGACGGGTGGCTACACCTTC. The full variable domain, completed using reference TRBV29-1 and TRBJ1-2, is SAVISQKPSRDICQRGTSLTIQCQVDSQVTMMFWYRQQPGQSLTLIATANQGSEATYESGFVIDKFPISRPNLTFSTLTVSNMSPEDSSIYLCSVGGTGGYTFGSGTRLTVV.

The chain recombines TRBV19 with TRBJ1-1; D uncertain. This CDR3 comprises 16 residues. CDR1 LNHDA and CDR2 SQIVND come from the germline V gene (reference sequence). V gave up 1 base and J gave up 0 bases, with 12 bases separating them. For the CDR3, the DNA is TGTGCCAGTAGTATAGGGGCAGCCTCCATGAACACTGAAGCTTTCTTT. Translation gives CASSIGAASMNTEAFF.

V is TRBV4-3 and J is TRBJ2-3; D might be TRBD2 (5 bases). This CDR3 contains 16 residues. V was shortened by 0 bases and J by 4 bases, with 14 bases between the two germline ends. Germline CDR1 LGHNA, CDR2 YSLEER. The CDR3 nucleotides are TGCGCCAGCAGCCAAGATGTCGGGGATTCGGCAGATACGCAGTATTTT. This sequence encodes CASSQDVGDSADTQYF.

This chain uses TRBV29-1 with TRBJ2-3, with 12 positions matching TRBD2. Germline V lookup: CDR1 SQVTM, CDR2 ANQGSEA. CDR3 size: 16 residues. V lost 1 base and J lost 5; bases outside the gene matches: 7. For the CDR3, the DNA is TGCAGCGTTGAAGGGGTTGGACTAGCGGGAAGAGATACGCAGTATTTT. This sequence encodes CSVEGVGLAGRDTQYF.